This T cell receptor (beta chain) was sequenced during a study of cytomegalovirus exposure and HLA in healthy donors. Study-level results: The number of N-insertions in an Asian-associated ancestry cluster was reportedly below the 666-donor mean in a later analysis. A later analysis appeared to link common viral pathogens to several of the most significant clusters. Both high specificity and high sensitivity reportedly marked the classifier's diagnosis of cytomegalovirus status.

Primers for the PCR totalled 60 Vbeta and 13 Jbeta. Libraries were prepared by immunoSEQ multiplex PCR; TCRdb keeps only in-frame clonotypes and omits some of them. The sample records 95,000 to 150,000 clones, approximately 72% being singletons. This clone was seen a few times. Its antigen is unknown. Trimming took 1 base from V and 1 from J, leaving 22 bases between them. The CDR3 is 19 residues long. The V gene's germline CDR1 is KGHSH and CDR2 LQKENI. Donors counted as nominally healthy when sampled, yet unrecorded immune exposures were likely. The receptor was derived from a man aged 18 to 35 in good health and CMV-seronegative. J is TRBJ1-1 and V is TRBV18; a possible D gene is TRBD1 (6 bases). Sequencing was performed on PBMCs. The CDR3: CASSPLVNSVRGQNTEAFF. CDR3 nucleotide sequence: TGTGCCAGCTCACCACTTGTCAATAGCGTAAGGGGACAGAACACTGAAGCTTTCTTT.